The 31 T cell receptor beta chains in this list originate from one sample, sequenced in a study of blood T cells in healthy people across ages. It was with a sample-barcoded 5' primer and a J-beta primer mix that a second PCR of roughly 7 to 12 cycles was run. MiXCR, applied by TCRdb to the 5' RACE reads, yields one record per CDR3 protein. The table records about 680,000 distinct CDR3 sequences, about half of them present only once. The material sequenced was blood. The receptors were sampled from a woman in her sixties in good health.

V is TRBV9 and J is TRBJ2-3; D is undetermined. V shed 0 bases and J shed 6 bases, with 8 bases lying between them. Germline V lookup: CDR1 SGDLS, CDR2 YYNGEE. The CDR3 has 13 residues. This chain's CDR3 is CASSVDWADTQYF. As DNA, the CDR3 is TGTGCCAGCAGCGTAGATTGGGCGGATACGCAGTATTTT.

V gene TRBV7-9 combines with J gene TRBJ1-2, with a weak D call TRBD1 (5 bases). Germline CDR1 reads SEHNR; CDR2 reads FQNEAQ (reference sequence). The CDR3 length is 13 residues. Trimming cost V 3 bases and J 6 bases, with 11 bases left between them. CDR3 bases: TGTGCCAGCAGCTTGGGACTAGGGAATGGCTACACCTTC. Translating gives CASSLGLGNGYTF.

The V call is TRBV20-1, the J call TRBJ2-3; 7 bases match TRBD2. Germline loops: CDR1 DFQATT, CDR2 SNEGSKA (reference sequence). V was clipped by 6 bases and J by 0 bases; unmatched bases: 9. This CDR3 is built from 15 residues. The CDR3 sequence is CSALLSGTSTDTQYF. The CDR3 bases are TGCAGTGCCCTCCTCAGCGGGACTAGCACAGATACGCAGTATTTT.

The chain couples TRBV7-2 to TRBJ2-7; D is uncertain. The germline V gene encodes CDR1 SGHTA and CDR2 FQGNSA. The CDR3 contains 13 residues. Trimming left V 3 bases short and J 10 bases short, with 16 bases between. The CDR3: CASSFTESYVQYF. The CDR3, as DNA: TGTGCCAGCAGCTTTACGGAAAGCTACGTTCAGTACTTC.

This clonotype came up a few times. CDR3 protein: CATNGVVPTQYF. The CDR3 DNA reads TGTGCCACCAACGGGGTCGTCCCGACCCAGTACTTC. This chain links TRBV6-2 or TRBV6-3 with TRBJ2-5; D may be TRBD2 (5 bases). The CDR3 length is 12 residues. Trimming cost V 10 bases and J 7 bases, with 16 bases left between them. Per the germline V gene, CDR1 is MNHEY and CDR2 is SVGEGT.

This clonotype was observed a single time. The chain couples TRBV5-5 to TRBJ2-1, with a tentative D call TRBD2 (6 bases). The CDR3 spans 13 residues. Germline V gene data show CDR1 as SGHKS and CDR2 as YYEKEE (reference sequence). Trimming took 4 bases from V and 10 from J, leaving 15 bases between them. DNA for the CDR3: TGTGCCAGCAGCCAGGGACTCCCGGGCGAGCAGTTCTTC. This codes for CASSQGLPGEQFF.

This clonotype was picked up a small number of times. The chain recombines TRBV6-2 or TRBV6-3 with TRBJ1-5; TRBD1 might be the D (5 bases). This CDR3 is built from 14 residues. CDR1 MNHEY and CDR2 SVGEGT come from the germline V gene. V dropped 2 bases and J dropped 4 bases, with 9 bases sitting between them. This CDR3 is CASSYAAGNQPQHF. The CDR3 DNA sequence: TGTGCCAGCAGTTACGCGGCAGGGAATCAGCCCCAGCATTTT.

This chain uses TRBV3-1 with TRBJ1-2; the D gene is possibly TRBD1 (6 bases). Trimming pared 2 bases from V and 5 bases from J, leaving 9 bases between. CDR1 LGHDT and CDR2 YNNKEL come from the germline V gene (reference sequence). The CDR3 extends over 13 amino acids. CDR3 nucleotide sequence: TGTGCCAGCAGCCAACCACAGGGTTATGGCTACACCTTC. Its protein is CASSQPQGYGYTF.

The gene calls are TRBV10-3 and TRBJ1-4; tentatively, D is TRBD1 (5 bases). Germline CDR1 and CDR2: ENHRY and SYGVKD. Trimming cost V 2 bases and J 10 bases, with 17 bases left between them. The CDR3 has 15 amino acids. Here the CDR3 DNA reads TGTGCCATCAGTGAGCGACGACGGGACGAGGGAAAACTGTTTTTT. Translating it yields CAISERRRDEGKLFF.

The rearrangement joins TRBV20-1 to TRBJ2-3; the D is unclear. Germline V CDR1 and CDR2: DFQATT, SNEGSKA (reference sequence). The ends were cut back, 0 bases at V and 5 bases at J, with 9 bases in the middle. The CDR3 is made up of 13 amino acids. The DNA for the CDR3 is TGCAGTGCTAGAGAAAGCAGCGAAGATACGCAGTATTTT. Encoded protein: CSARESSEDTQYF.

The rearrangement uses TRBV7-8 and TRBJ2-5; 7 nucleotides align to TRBD2. CDR1 and CDR2 from the germline V gene are SGHVS and FQNEAQ. The V segment lost 6 bases and the J segment 5 bases; nucleotides outside the gene matches: 9. The CDR3 length is 14 residues. DNA for the CDR3: TGTGCCAGCAGACCCCGGGGGAGGGGTGAGACCCAGTACTTC. It is translated as CASRPRGRGETQYF.

This clonotype was counted only a few times. V is TRBV4-3 and J is TRBJ2-5; 10 bases map to TRBD1. The end of the DNA aligns better with TRBJ2-7, so the J call may be wrong. The CDR3 loop spans 14 amino acids. Germline CDR1 is LGHNA and CDR2 is YSLEER. The DNA for the CDR3 is TGCGCCAGCAGCCAGCTTAGACAGGGGGCCGAGCAGTACTTC. This codes for CASSQLRQGAEQYF.

This chain links TRBV7-2 with TRBJ2-7; D call uncertain. Trimming took off 5 bases at V and 5 bases at J, with 13 bases between the two ends. This CDR3 has 13 residues. The germline V gene encodes CDR1 SGHTA and CDR2 FQGNSA. In nucleotides, the CDR3 is TGTGCCAGCAGCGTTTCCATCTTTGACGAGCAGTACTTC. Translating gives CASSVSIFDEQYF.

This clonotype was counted only a few times. The rearrangement links TRBV4-2 to TRBJ1-1; TRBD1 matches 8 bases. V dropped 5 bases and J dropped 2; count of bases not matched to a gene: 7. Germline CDR1 LGHNA, CDR2 YNFKEQ. This CDR3 contains 15 residues. The CDR3 loop is CASSYSGQGNTEAFF. The CDR3 nucleotides read TGTGCCAGCAGCTACTCAGGACAGGGCAACACTGAAGCTTTCTTT.

The gene calls are TRBV20-1 and TRBJ2-5; a possible D gene is TRBD1 (7 bases). This CDR3 contains 14 residues. Trimming took off 5 bases at V and 1 base at J, with 14 bases between the two ends. Germline-derived CDR1 and CDR2 are DFQATT and SNEGSKA (reference sequence). The CDR3 DNA follows: TGCAGTGCTTCAGGGGGGACTTTCCAAGAGACCCAGTACTTC. Residues: CSASGGTFQETQYF.

The chain carries TRBV7-8 and TRBJ2-5; 7 positions agree with TRBD1. The CDR3 contains 15 residues. Germline V gene sequence: CDR1 SGHVS, CDR2 FQNEAQ. J was trimmed by 2 bases and V by 7 bases; bases with no gene match: 10. The CDR3 sequence is CASTQRAGGQETQYF. The CDR3 DNA is TGTGCCAGCACCCAACGCGCAGGGGGACAAGAGACCCAGTACTTC. The full variable domain, completed using reference TRBV7-8 and TRBJ2-5, is GAGVSQSPRYKVAKRGQDVALRCDPISGHVSLFWYQQALGQGPEFLTYFQNEAQLDKSGLPSDRFFAERPEGSVSTLKIQRTQQEDSAVYLCASTQRAGGQETQYFGPGTRLLVL.

The genes are TRBV7-9 and TRBJ2-4, with D possibly being TRBD1 or TRBD2 (5 bases each). Trimming removed 5 bases at V and 1 base at J, with 18 bases between. The CDR3 consists of 17 residues. Germline V CDR1 and CDR2: SEHNR, FQNEAQ (reference sequence). The CDR3: CASSPPRQGRAKNIQYF. CDR3 DNA sequence: TGTGCCAGCAGCCCCCCCCGCCAGGGACGGGCCAAAAACATTCAGTACTTC. The full variable domain, rest sourced from reference TRBV7-9 and TRBJ2-4, is DTGVSQNPRHKITKRGQNVTFRCDPISEHNRLYWYRQTLGQGPEFLTYFQNEAQLEKSRLLSDRFSAERPKGSFSTLEIQRTEQGDSAMYLCASSPPRQGRAKNIQYFGAGTRLSVL.

This clonotype was detected a few times. The chain has TRBV10-3 and TRBJ2-7; a possible D gene is TRBD1 (5 bases). The CDR3 is made up of 14 amino acids. Germline CDR1 and CDR2: ENHRY and SYGVKD. V was shortened by 0 bases and J by 0 bases, with 6 bases between the two germline ends. CDR3 DNA sequence: TGTGCCATCAGTGAGTCAGGGGACTCCTACGAGCAGTACTTC. Amino acid sequence: CAISESGDSYEQYF.

This clonotype has a handful of counts. This chain joins TRBV20-1 and TRBJ2-1; possibly TRBD2 for D (6 bases). The CDR3 sequence is 13 residues long. Germline assignment: CDR1 DFQATT and CDR2 SNEGSKA (reference sequence). Trimming left V 2 bases short and J 5 bases short, with 10 bases between. The CDR3 sequence: CSARSGPHNEQFF. Written as DNA, the CDR3 is TGCAGTGCTAGAAGCGGGCCCCACAATGAGCAGTTCTTC.

This chain uses TRBV7-9 with TRBJ2-1; 13 bases line up with TRBD2. Germline CDR1 SEHNR, CDR2 FQNEAQ (reference sequence). V dropped 5 bases and J dropped 9; count of bases not matched to a gene: 4. The CDR3 is made up of 14 amino acids. CDR3 DNA sequence: TGTGCCAGCAGCCCGGGACTAGCGGGACCTGAGCAGTTCTTC. It translates to CASSPGLAGPEQFF.

This clonotype was observed a few times. The CDR3 nucleotides read TGTGCCAGCAGCTTGGTTCAGGGATACTATGGCTACACCTTC. This gives the protein CASSLVQGYYGYTF. The chain joins TRBV5-6 to TRBJ1-2; weak D call: TRBD1 (5 bases). V was cut by 0 bases and J by 3 bases, with 9 bases left in between. Germline values: CDR1 SGHDT, CDR2 YYEEEE. This CDR3 is built from 14 residues.

This clonotype was observed a few times. The chain links TRBV7-9 to TRBJ2-3, with D possibly matching TRBD1 (5 bases). Germline-derived CDR1 and CDR2 are SEHNR and FQNEAQ (reference sequence). The CDR3 length is 13 residues. Trimming took off 4 bases at V and 5 bases at J, with 10 bases between the two ends. CDR3 loop: CASSSRVVDTQYF. The CDR3 nucleotides are TGTGCCAGCAGCTCCAGGGTGGTAGATACGCAGTATTTT.

This clonotype was counted between two and nine times. The chain is built from TRBV4-1 and TRBJ2-7; TRBD2 might be the D (6 bases). This CDR3 comprises 15 residues. The germline gives CDR1 MGHRA, CDR2 YSYEKL. Between the trimmed V and J ends, which lost 1 base and 0 bases, there was a span of 10 bases. The CDR3 loop reads CASSQAGLNSYEQYF. CDR3 nucleotides: TGCGCCAGCAGCCAAGCGGGACTCAACTCCTACGAGCAGTACTTC.

The CDR3 DNA is TGTGCCAGCAGCGTAGGGCGAGAGACCCAGTACTTC. Encoded protein: CASSVGRETQYF. The gene calls are TRBV11-2 and TRBJ2-5, with D unresolved. The length of the CDR3 is 12 residues. The V end lost 5 bases, the J end lost 4 bases, and 8 bases lay between the germline ends. Germline CDR1 is SGHAT and CDR2 is FQNNGV.

This chain uses TRBV12-3 or TRBV12-4 with TRBJ2-2; D possibly corresponds to TRBD1 (6 bases). With 4 bases removed from V and 5 bases from J, the gap between germline ends came to 8 bases. The CDR3 extends over 13 amino acids. The CDR3 nucleotides read TGTGCCAGCAGTTCTACAGGGACCGGGGAGCTGTTTTTT. Translating it yields CASSSTGTGELFF.

The rearrangement uses TRBV4-3 and TRBJ1-1; D not certain. Germline-derived CDR1 and CDR2 are LGHNA and YSLEER. The CDR3 spans 14 residues. V was trimmed by 0 bases and J by 5 bases, leaving 10 bases between them. CDR3 residues: CASSQDFSGTEAFF. The CDR3 nucleotides are TGCGCCAGCAGCCAAGATTTTTCGGGTACTGAAGCTTTCTTT.

The chain uses TRBV5-1 and TRBJ2-1; D tentatively fits TRBD1 or TRBD2 (6 bases each). Germline lookup yields CDR1 SGHRS and CDR2 YFSETQ. The CDR3 spans 16 residues. Trimming pared 3 bases from V and 6 bases from J, leaving 19 bases between. The CDR3 here is CASSWRGGGLSNEQFF. As DNA, the CDR3 is TGCGCCAGCAGCTGGAGGGGTGGGGGGCTTTCCAATGAGCAGTTCTTC.

This rearrangement joins TRBV5-1 to TRBJ2-1; TRBD2 matches at 8 bases. CDR3 length: 15 amino acids. CDR1 and CDR2 (germline): SGHRS, YFSETQ. V shed 8 bases, J shed 8 bases, and the junction held 15 bases outside the gene matches. The CDR3 spells CASSPRGTSYHEQFF. CDR3 sequence (DNA): TGCGCCAGTAGCCCACGAGGGACTAGTTACCATGAGCAGTTCTTC.

The chain has TRBV4-3 and TRBJ2-5, with D hard to call. Per the germline V gene, CDR1 is LGHNA and CDR2 is YSLEER. This CDR3 has 14 residues. Trimming left V 0 bases short and J 11 bases short, with 16 bases between. CDR3 DNA: TGCGCCAGCAGCCAAGACCGACGTTCCAATGAGCAGTACTTC. Translated: CASSQDRRSNEQYF.

This sequence joins TRBV4-3 and TRBJ1-5; D might be TRBD1 (5 bases). The V gene's germline CDR1 is LGHNA and CDR2 YSLEER. Trimming stripped 1 base from V and 5 bases from J, with 18 bases between. The CDR3 extends over 17 amino acids. CDR3 in amino acids: CASSQAPYQGTDQPQHF. DNA of the CDR3: TGCGCCAGCAGCCAAGCACCCTACCAGGGAACGGATCAGCCCCAGCATTTT.

The chain links TRBV4-1 to TRBJ2-7; D may be TRBD1 or TRBD2 (7 bases each). Germline loops: CDR1 MGHRA, CDR2 YSYEKL. The CDR3 contains 17 residues. V was trimmed by 0 bases and J by 1 base, leaving 16 bases between them. In DNA form, the CDR3 reads TGCGCCAGCAGCCAAGAAGGGGGCGGGGGCGGTTCCTACGAGCAGTACTTC. Translating it yields CASSQEGGGGGSYEQYF.